Below, 12 T cell receptor beta chains from the same sample are listed, as sequenced in a study of CD8 T cells in ankylosing spondylitis. Each CDR3 protein gets one entry after TCRdb re-called the 5' RACE reads with MiXCR. The sample contains 250,000 or so distinct CDR3 sequences, approximately 24% of which appear only once. Sequences were obtained from blood, either unsorted or a sorted T cell fraction (not recorded which). The origin of the receptors is a male donor with ankylosing spondylitis or in good health (not recorded which).

The chain has TRBV6-1 and TRBJ2-7; weak D call: TRBD1 (6 bases). There are 15 residues in the CDR3. CDR1 and CDR2 from the germline V gene are MNHNS and SASEGT. V lost 6 bases and J 2 bases, leaving 17 bases between the germline ends. The CDR3 spells CASSPPDRSTYEQYF. CDR3 DNA sequence: TGTGCCAGCAGCCCACCGGACAGATCAACCTACGAGCAGTACTTC.

The chain employs TRBV12-3 or TRBV12-4 and TRBJ2-3; possible D gene TRBD2, 5 bases. Trimming removed 7 bases from V and 2 bases from J, with 13 bases in between. This CDR3 spans 14 amino acids. This CDR3 is CASTKDGITDTQYF. The CDR3 region has the DNA TGTGCCAGCACCAAGGACGGGATCACAGATACGCAGTATTTT.

This clonotype occurred many times. J is TRBJ2-1 and V is TRBV7-3; D is uncertain. This CDR3 region has 14 residues. V lost 2 bases, J lost 5 bases, and 10 bases lay in between. Germline CDR1 SGHTA, CDR2 FQGTGA. The CDR3, as DNA: TGTGCCAGCAGCTTAGAGTCCGGCGACAATGAGCAGTTCTTC. Translated: CASSLESGDNEQFF.

This clonotype was picked up many times. This chain uses TRBV27 with TRBJ2-1, with D perhaps TRBD2 (6 bases). Germline loops: CDR1 MNHEY, CDR2 SMNVEV (reference sequence). With 5 bases removed from V and 3 bases from J, the gap between germline ends came to 8 bases. The CDR3 covers 13 residues. Here the CDR3 reads CASSLGLYNEQFF. CDR3 coding DNA: TGTGCCAGCAGTCTGGGACTCTACAATGAGCAGTTCTTC.

This clonotype was recorded at least ten times. This sequence joins TRBV7-9 and TRBJ2-7; D perhaps matches TRBD2 (5 bases). CDR1 is SEHNR and CDR2 is FQNEAQ in the germline V gene (reference sequence). Trimming shortened V by 5 bases and J by 0 bases, and 14 bases separated the two germline ends. The CDR3 consists of 15 residues. The CDR3, as DNA: TGTGCCAGCAGCCCAAAGGACTTAAACTCCTACGAGCAGTACTTC. It encodes CASSPKDLNSYEQYF.

This sequence joins TRBV7-3 and TRBJ2-5; TRBD1 matches 7 bases. Germline assignment: CDR1 SGHTA and CDR2 FQGTGA. The CDR3 is made up of 14 amino acids. The V segment lost 5 bases and the J segment 8 bases; nucleotides outside the gene matches: 11. The CDR3 DNA reads TGTGCCAGCAGCGACACCCTGGACAGGACTACCCAGTACTTC. It encodes CASSDTLDRTTQYF.

The sample holds a few counts of this clonotype. The rearrangement joins TRBV29-1 to TRBJ1-4, with D unclear. CDR3 length: 12 amino acids. In germline, CDR1 is SQVTM, CDR2 ANQGSEA. V was shortened by 7 bases and J by 3 bases, with 9 bases between the two germline ends. The CDR3 sequence is CSATLSNEKLFF. As DNA, the CDR3 is TGCAGCGCGACCCTTTCTAATGAAAAACTGTTTTTT.

This rearrangement joins TRBV10-3 to TRBJ2-3; TRBD2 agrees at 8 bases. The CDR3 loop spans 16 amino acids. The J segment lost 0 bases and the V segment lost 6 bases, leaving 8 bases of the junction unmatched. The germline CDR1 and CDR2 sequences are ENHRY and SYGVKD. In DNA, the CDR3 is TGTGCCATCAGCCTGACTAGCGCCCCTAGCACAGATACGCAGTATTTT. It encodes CAISLTSAPSTDTQYF.

The chain recombines TRBV12-3 or TRBV12-4 with TRBJ2-7, with D possibly matching TRBD2 (6 bases). The length of the CDR3 is 14 residues. Trimming stripped 6 bases from V and 1 base from J, with 13 bases between. CDR3 bases: TGTGCCAGCAGGCTCCGGGAGAAGTCCTACGAGCAGTACTTC. This encodes CASRLREKSYEQYF.

This clonotype was seen a handful of times. The genes are TRBV7-2 and TRBJ2-1; the match to TRBD2 covers 8 bases. Trimming cost V 0 bases and J 3 bases; bases outside gene matches: 1. CDR1 and CDR2 from the germline V gene are SGHTA and FQGNSA. The CDR3 length is 15 residues. The CDR3 is CASSLARGVYNEQFF. Here the CDR3 DNA reads TGTGCCAGCAGCTTAGCGCGGGGGGTCTACAATGAGCAGTTCTTC.

The CDR3: CASNPLDATDTQYF. Here the CDR3 DNA reads TGTGCCAGCAACCCCCTAGATGCCACAGATACGCAGTATTTT. This sequence joins TRBV7-9 and TRBJ2-3; D ambiguous. Trimming took off 7 bases at V and 2 bases at J, with 13 bases between the two ends. The CDR3 length is 14 residues. Germline loops: CDR1 SEHNR, CDR2 FQNEAQ (reference sequence).

In this sample, this clonotype turned up a few times. The chain is built from TRBV29-1 and TRBJ2-1, with TRBD2 as a possible D gene (5 bases). This CDR3 is built from 11 residues. The V and J ends lost 4 bases and 8 bases respectively, with 9 bases between them. The V gene's germline CDR1 is SQVTM and CDR2 ANQGSEA. The CDR3 DNA reads as TGCAGCGTTGCGGGGATCGATGAGCAGTTCTTC. Its protein product is CSVAGIDEQFF.